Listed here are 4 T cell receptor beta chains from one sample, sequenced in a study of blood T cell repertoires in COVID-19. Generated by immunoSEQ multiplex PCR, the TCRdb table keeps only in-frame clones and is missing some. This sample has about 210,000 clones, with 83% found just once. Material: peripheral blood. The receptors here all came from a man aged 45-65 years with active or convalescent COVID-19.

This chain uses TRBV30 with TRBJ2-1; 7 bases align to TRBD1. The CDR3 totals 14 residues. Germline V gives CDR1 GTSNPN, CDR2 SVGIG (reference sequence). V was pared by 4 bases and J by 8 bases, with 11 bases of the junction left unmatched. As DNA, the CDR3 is TGTGCCTGGACCAAGGGACAGTGGGTCGATGAGCAGTTCTTC. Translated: CAWTKGQWVDEQFF.

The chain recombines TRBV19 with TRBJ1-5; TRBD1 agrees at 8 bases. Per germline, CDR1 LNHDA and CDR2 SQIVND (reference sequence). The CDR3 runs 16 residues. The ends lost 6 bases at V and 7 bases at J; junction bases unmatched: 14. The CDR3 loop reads CASRTFGQGAHQPQHF. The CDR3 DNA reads TGTGCCAGTAGGACATTCGGGCAGGGGGCCCACCAGCCCCAGCATTTT.

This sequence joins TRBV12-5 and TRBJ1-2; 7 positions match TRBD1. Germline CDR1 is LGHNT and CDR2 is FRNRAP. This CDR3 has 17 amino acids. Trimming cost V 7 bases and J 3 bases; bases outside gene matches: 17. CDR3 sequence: CASATRTGRLADYGYTF. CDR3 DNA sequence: TGTGCTAGTGCGACTCGGACAGGCCGTCTAGCAGACTATGGCTACACCTTC.

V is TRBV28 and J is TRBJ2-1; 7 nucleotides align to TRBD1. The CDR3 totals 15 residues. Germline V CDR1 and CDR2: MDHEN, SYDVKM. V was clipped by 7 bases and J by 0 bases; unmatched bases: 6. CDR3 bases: TGTGCCAGCAAAAGGGACAGCAGCTCCTACAATGAGCAGTTCTTC. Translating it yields CASKRDSSSYNEQFF.